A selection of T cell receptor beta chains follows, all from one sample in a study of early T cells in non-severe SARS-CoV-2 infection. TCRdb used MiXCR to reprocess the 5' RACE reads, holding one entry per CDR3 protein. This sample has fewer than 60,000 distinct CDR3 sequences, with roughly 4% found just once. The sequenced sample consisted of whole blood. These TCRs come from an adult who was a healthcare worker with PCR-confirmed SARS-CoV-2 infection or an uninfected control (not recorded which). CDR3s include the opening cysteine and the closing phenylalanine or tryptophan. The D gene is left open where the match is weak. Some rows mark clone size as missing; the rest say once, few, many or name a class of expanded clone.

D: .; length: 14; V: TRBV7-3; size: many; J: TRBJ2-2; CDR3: CASSFGLGAGELFF; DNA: TGTGCCAGCAGCTTCGGACTCGGGGCCGGGGAGCTGTTTTTT
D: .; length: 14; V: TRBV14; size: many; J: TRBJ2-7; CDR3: CASSLVPGAVEQYF; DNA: TGTGCCAGCAGCCTAGTCCCCGGAGCTGTCGAGCAGTACTTC
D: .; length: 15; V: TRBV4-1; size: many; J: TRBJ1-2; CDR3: CASSQERGDNYGYTF; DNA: TGCGCCAGCAGCCAAGAGAGGGGCGATAACTATGGCTACACCTTC
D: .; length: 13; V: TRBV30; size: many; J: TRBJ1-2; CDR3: CAYIEGGYYGYTF; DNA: TGTGCCTACATCGAGGGAGGGTACTATGGCTACACCTTC
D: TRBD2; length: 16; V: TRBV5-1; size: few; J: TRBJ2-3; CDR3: CASSFSPSGGTDTQYF; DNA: TGCGCCAGCAGCTTCTCGCCGAGCGGGGGCACAGATACGCAGTATTTT
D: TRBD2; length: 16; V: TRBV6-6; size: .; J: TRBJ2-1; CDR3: CASSYSLAGGRNEQFF; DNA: TGTGCCAGCAGTTACTCACTAGCGGGAGGTAGGAATGAGCAGTTCTTC
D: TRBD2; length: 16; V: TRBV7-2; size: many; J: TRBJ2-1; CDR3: CASSFRTSPKTNEQFF; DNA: TGTGCCAGCAGCTTTCGGACTAGCCCTAAAACAAATGAGCAGTTCTTC
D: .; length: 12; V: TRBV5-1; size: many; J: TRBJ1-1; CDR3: CASGEVNTEAFF; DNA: TGCGCCAGCGGGGAAGTGAACACTGAAGCTTTCTTT
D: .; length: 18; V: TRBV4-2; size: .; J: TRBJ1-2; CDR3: CASSQESNRAKSYYGYTF; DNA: TGTGCCAGCAGCCAAGAGTCTAACCGGGCCAAAAGTTATTATGGCTACACCTTC
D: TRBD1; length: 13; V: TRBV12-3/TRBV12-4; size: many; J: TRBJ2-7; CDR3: CASRTGGGQEQYF; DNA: TGTGCCAGCAGGACAGGGGGGGGGCAAGAGCAGTACTTC
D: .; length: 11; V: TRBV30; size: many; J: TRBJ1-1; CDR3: CAWSGGLQAFF; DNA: TGTGCCTGGAGCGGTGGGCTCCAAGCTTTCTTT
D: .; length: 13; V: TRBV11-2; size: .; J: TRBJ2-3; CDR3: CASSPMGGDTQYF; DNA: TGTGCCAGCAGCCCCATGGGAGGAGATACGCAGTATTTT
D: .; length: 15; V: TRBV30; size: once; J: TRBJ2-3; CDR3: CAWTGDQRGTDTQYF; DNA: TGTGCCTGGACCGGTGACCAAAGGGGAACAGATACGCAGTATTTT
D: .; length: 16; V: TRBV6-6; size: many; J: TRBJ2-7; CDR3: CASSSRTPGGSYEQYF; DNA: TGTGCCAGCAGTTCAAGGACCCCGGGCGGGTCCTACGAGCAGTACTTC